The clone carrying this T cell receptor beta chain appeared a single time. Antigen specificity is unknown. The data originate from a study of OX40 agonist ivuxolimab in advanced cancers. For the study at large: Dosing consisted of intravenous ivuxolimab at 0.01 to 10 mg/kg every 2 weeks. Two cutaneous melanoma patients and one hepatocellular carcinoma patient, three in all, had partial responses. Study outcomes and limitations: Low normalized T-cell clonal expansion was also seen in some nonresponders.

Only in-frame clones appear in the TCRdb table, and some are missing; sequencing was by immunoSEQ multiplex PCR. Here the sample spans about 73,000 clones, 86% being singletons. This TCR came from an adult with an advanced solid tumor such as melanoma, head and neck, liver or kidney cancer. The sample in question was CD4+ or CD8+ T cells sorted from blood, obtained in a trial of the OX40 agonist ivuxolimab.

The CDR3 is CASGPPAGAYNEQFF. CDR3 nucleotides: TGTGCCAGCGGCCCCCCAGCGGGAGCATACAATGAGCAGTTCTTC. The genes are TRBV7-6 and TRBJ2-1; 8 nucleotides align to TRBD2. The germline CDR1 and CDR2 sequences are SGHVS and FNYEAQ. The V segment lost 8 bases and the J segment 4 bases; nucleotides outside the gene matches: 10. The CDR3 has 15 amino acids.